The 22 T cell receptor beta chains below come from one sample, sequenced in a study of OX40 agonist ivuxolimab in advanced cancers. TCRdb's copy holds only in-frame clones and misses some; the assay was immunoSEQ multiplex PCR. The table has about 20,000 clones, 70% to 90% seen once. The sequences come from CD4+ or CD8+ T cells sorted from blood, collected in a trial of the OX40 agonist ivuxolimab. The receptor source for this set is an adult with an advanced solid tumor such as melanoma, head and neck, liver or kidney cancer.

This chain uses TRBV4-1 with TRBJ1-2; D unresolved. Trimming left V 1 base short and J 7 bases short, with 7 bases between. Germline CDR1 and CDR2: MGHRA and YSYEKL. CDR3 length equals 12 residues. As DNA, the CDR3 is TGCGCCAGCAGCCAAGTCACGGGTGGCTACACCTTC. It translates to CASSQVTGGYTF.

This chain connects TRBV11-2 to TRBJ1-4, with TRBD1 identical over 7 bases. The ends lost 0 bases at V and 14 bases at J; junction bases unmatched: 3. Germline CDR1 reads SGHAT; CDR2 reads FQNNGV. The CDR3 runs to 12 residues. The CDR3 nucleotides are TGTGCCAGCAGCTTAGATTTACAGGGGCTGTTTTTT. As protein: CASSLDLQGLFF.

The V and J genes are TRBV6-7 and TRBJ2-5; D may match TRBD1 or TRBD2 (7 bases each). TRBV6-7 is sorted into the ORF group, with uncertain function. This CDR3 region has 16 residues. Trimming removed 6 bases from V and 4 bases from J, with 21 bases in between. CDR3 nucleotides: TGTGCCAGCAGGGCAGAGACAGGGAGGGGAAGAGAGACCCAGTACTTC. Residues: CASRAETGRGRETQYF.

This clone has more than one count but fewer than ten. This sequence joins TRBV29-1 and TRBJ1-6; TRBD1 might be the D (5 bases). Trimming shortened V by 5 bases and J by 10 bases, and 21 bases separated the two germline ends. The CDR3 covers 15 residues. Germline assignment: CDR1 SQVTM and CDR2 ANQGSEA. DNA of the CDR3: TGCAGCGTTCGCGAATCGGGGATTCCAGGGTCACCCCTCCACTTT. Its protein product is CSVRESGIPGSPLHF.

This chain links TRBV7-2 with TRBJ2-7; the D is unclear. This CDR3 has 12 amino acids. The germline V and J ends were trimmed by 5 bases and 6 bases, with 11 bases remaining between them. CDR1 is SGHTA and CDR2 is FQGNSA in the germline V gene. The CDR3 nucleotides read TGTGCCAGCAGCGCCCGGCCCGGCGAGCAGTACTTC. This gives the protein CASSARPGEQYF.

The J gene is TRBJ2-7, the V gene TRBV9; D not certain. Germline CDR1 reads SGDLS; CDR2 reads YYNGEE. This CDR3 is built from 14 residues. V was pared by 3 bases and J by 6 bases, with 16 bases between. DNA for the CDR3: TGTGCCAGCAGCGGGGGTGCGATCTTGTCCGAGCAGTACTTC. Amino acid sequence: CASSGGAILSEQYF.

J is TRBJ2-5 and V is TRBV4-3; 8 bases fit TRBD1. The V gene's germline CDR1 is LGHNA and CDR2 YSLEER. V lost 3 bases to trimming and J lost 7 bases; unmatched junction nucleotides: 16. This CDR3 is built from 17 residues. Written as DNA, the CDR3 is TGCGCCAGCAGCCAGGGCCACGGGACAGGACCCGGTGGGACCCAGTACTTC. Its translation: CASSQGHGTGPGGTQYF.

This clone was counted only a few times. This chain links TRBV27 with TRBJ1-1; D possibly corresponds to TRBD1 (5 bases). Trimming cost V 3 bases and J 6 bases, with 14 bases left between them. The CDR3 extends over 14 amino acids. The germline V gene has CDR1 MNHEY and CDR2 SMNVEV (reference sequence). The CDR3 spells CASSFQGLGPEAFF. The CDR3 nucleotides are TGTGCCAGCAGTTTCCAGGGCCTAGGCCCTGAAGCTTTCTTT.

The chain has TRBV5-1 and TRBJ2-7, with 8 bases matching TRBD1. Germline V CDR1 and CDR2: SGHRS, YFSETQ. After removal of 0 bases from V and 3 bases from J, the junction contained 5 bases not matched to a gene. The CDR3 loop spans 15 amino acids. CDR3 amino acids: CASSLELGQGYEQYF. The CDR3 bases are TGCGCCAGCAGCTTGGAACTAGGACAGGGCTACGAGCAGTACTTC.

V gene TRBV7-9 combines with J gene TRBJ1-1, with a possible D match to TRBD1 (6 bases). Trimming left V 1 base short and J 5 bases short, with 11 bases between. This CDR3 region has 14 residues. The germline CDR1 and CDR2 sequences are SEHNR and FQNEAQ (reference sequence). CDR3 sequence: CASSLEDTGTEAFF. CDR3 DNA: TGTGCCAGCAGCTTAGAGGACACAGGGACTGAAGCTTTCTTT.

The V gene is TRBV4-1, the J gene TRBJ2-7; 13 bases match TRBD2. The length of the CDR3 is 16 residues. Germline V gives CDR1 MGHRA, CDR2 YSYEKL. Trimming removed 4 bases from V and 2 bases from J; junction bases left unmatched: 5. CDR3 sequence: CASSLGTSGTTYEQYF. The CDR3 DNA sequence: TGCGCCAGCAGCCTCGGGACTAGCGGGACAACCTACGAGCAGTACTTC.

The genes are TRBV7-9 and TRBJ1-4; the D gene is possibly TRBD1 (6 bases). Trimming removed 5 bases from V and 7 bases from J, with 11 bases in between. The germline V gene encodes CDR1 SEHNR and CDR2 FQNEAQ (reference sequence). The CDR3 extends over 13 amino acids. The DNA for the CDR3 is TGTGCCAGCAGCGGCAGGGGTACTGAAAAACTGTTTTTT. This gives the protein CASSGRGTEKLFF.

V and J are TRBV5-5 and TRBJ2-1; TRBD2 matches at 15 bases. CDR1 is SGHKS, CDR2 YYEKEE, per germline (reference sequence). This CDR3 region has 16 residues. J lost 8 bases, V lost 1 base, and 4 bases had no gene match. CDR3 amino acids: CASSLRTSGGADEQFF. The CDR3 bases are TGTGCCAGCAGCTTGCGGACTAGCGGGGGGGCCGATGAGCAGTTCTTC.

For this clone: A read error may be the cause here, since a much bigger clone is one base away. The rearrangement uses TRBV7-2 and TRBJ1-5; no firm D call. The CDR3 has 15 residues. Germline V CDR1 and CDR2: SGHTA, FQGNSA. The ends were cut back, 5 bases at V and 2 bases at J, with 13 bases in the middle. DNA for the CDR3: TGTGCCAGCAGCCGGGCACCGCTTGGCAATCAGCCCCAGCATTTT. Translating it yields CASSRAPLGNQPQHF.

The sample holds one count of this clone. The rearrangement joins TRBV5-6 to TRBJ1-3, with D maybe TRBD1 (5 bases). V gave up 4 bases and J gave up 0 bases, with 11 bases separating them. CDR1 SGHDT and CDR2 YYEEEE come from the germline V gene. CDR3 size: 15 residues. The CDR3 here is CASSIEGISGNTIYF. As DNA, the CDR3 is TGTGCCAGCAGCATCGAGGGGATCTCTGGAAACACCATATATTTT.

The chain employs TRBV5-5 and TRBJ2-7; D remains ambiguous. The germline gives CDR1 SGHKS, CDR2 YYEKEE (reference sequence). The CDR3 totals 12 residues. Trimming left V 0 bases short and J 3 bases short, with 4 bases between. CDR3 coding DNA: TGTGCCAGCAGCTTGGTGGGCTACGAGCAGTACTTC. This encodes CASSLVGYEQYF.

The chain uses TRBV19 and TRBJ1-2; the D gene is possibly TRBD1 (5 bases). Per the germline V gene, CDR1 is LNHDA and CDR2 is SQIVND (reference sequence). Trimming pared 5 bases from V and 2 bases from J, leaving 9 bases between. This CDR3 contains 13 residues. The CDR3 sequence is CASSQGLNYGYTF. CDR3 DNA sequence: TGTGCCAGTAGTCAGGGATTGAACTATGGCTACACCTTC.

V usage is TRBV25-1 and J usage is TRBJ2-5; the match to TRBD1 covers 8 bases. The V gene end was trimmed by 0 bases and the J gene end by 3 bases; junction bases not matched to a gene: 12. CDR3 size: 18 residues. The germline V gene has CDR1 MGHDK and CDR2 SYGVNS. The CDR3 is CASSEYLDRDEAEETQYF. Written as DNA, the CDR3 is TGTGCCAGCAGTGAATATTTGGACAGGGATGAGGCTGAAGAGACCCAGTACTTC. Drawing the rest from reference TRBV25-1 and TRBJ2-5, the complete variable domain is EADIYQTPRYLVIGTGKKITLECSQTMGHDKMYWYQQDPGMELHLIHYSYGVNSTEKGDLSSESTVSRIRTEHFPLTLESARPSHTSQYLCASSEYLDRDEAEETQYFGPGTRLLVL.

The V and J genes are TRBV6-5 and TRBJ1-5, with D uncertain. The V and J ends lost 0 bases and 5 bases respectively, with 11 bases between them. This CDR3 has 15 amino acids. Germline V lookup: CDR1 MNHEY, CDR2 SVGAGI. CDR3 sequence (DNA): TGTGCCAGCAGTTACTCGACGGACGGCGATCAGCCCCAGCATTTT. Its protein product is CASSYSTDGDQPQHF.

This clone appeared a few times. The chain combines TRBV27 with TRBJ2-1; weak D call: TRBD2 (5 bases). Trimming cost V 3 bases and J 9 bases, with 15 bases left between them. CDR1 and CDR2 from the germline V gene are MNHEY and SMNVEV (reference sequence). The CDR3 is made up of 14 amino acids. CDR3 coding DNA: TGTGCCAGCAGTTTTGGCCCACTCGAGGGTGAGCAGTTCTTC. It codes for CASSFGPLEGEQFF.

The genes are TRBV2 and TRBJ1-4; D call uncertain. Germline CDR1 reads SNHLY; CDR2 reads FYNNEI. The V end was cut by 7 bases, the J end by 10 bases, with 22 bases between. CDR3 size: 15 residues. CDR3 coding DNA: TGTGCCAGCAACTACGATGGCCCACTGGGTGGAAAACTGTTTTTT. Encoded protein: CASNYDGPLGGKLFF.

The rearrangement links TRBV4-3 to TRBJ1-3; 8 nucleotides align to TRBD1. Germline loops: CDR1 LGHNA, CDR2 YSLEER. J gave up 3 bases and V 0 bases, and 7 bases lay outside the gene matches. The CDR3 is 17 amino acids. CDR3 in DNA: TGCGCCAGCAGCCAAGATGCTAGCGGGACAGGTGGAAACACCATATATTTT. It is translated as CASSQDASGTGGNTIYF.